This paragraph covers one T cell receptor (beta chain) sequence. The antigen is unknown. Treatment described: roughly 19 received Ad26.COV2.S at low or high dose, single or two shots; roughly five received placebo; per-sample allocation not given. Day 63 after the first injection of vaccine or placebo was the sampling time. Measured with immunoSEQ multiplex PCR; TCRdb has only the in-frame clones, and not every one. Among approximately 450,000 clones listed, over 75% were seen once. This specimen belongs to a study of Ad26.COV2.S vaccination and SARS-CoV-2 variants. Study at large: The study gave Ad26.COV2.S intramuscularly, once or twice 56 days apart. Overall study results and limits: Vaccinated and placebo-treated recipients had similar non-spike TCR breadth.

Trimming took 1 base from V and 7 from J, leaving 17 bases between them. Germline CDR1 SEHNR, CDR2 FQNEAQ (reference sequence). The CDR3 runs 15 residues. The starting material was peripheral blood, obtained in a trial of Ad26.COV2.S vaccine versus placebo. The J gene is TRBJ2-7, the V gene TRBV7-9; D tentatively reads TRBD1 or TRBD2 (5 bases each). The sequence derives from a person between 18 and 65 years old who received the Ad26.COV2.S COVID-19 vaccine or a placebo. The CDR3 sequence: CASSLVVGTPGEQYF. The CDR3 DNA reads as TGTGCCAGCAGCTTAGTTGTAGGGACCCCTGGGGAGCAGTACTTC.